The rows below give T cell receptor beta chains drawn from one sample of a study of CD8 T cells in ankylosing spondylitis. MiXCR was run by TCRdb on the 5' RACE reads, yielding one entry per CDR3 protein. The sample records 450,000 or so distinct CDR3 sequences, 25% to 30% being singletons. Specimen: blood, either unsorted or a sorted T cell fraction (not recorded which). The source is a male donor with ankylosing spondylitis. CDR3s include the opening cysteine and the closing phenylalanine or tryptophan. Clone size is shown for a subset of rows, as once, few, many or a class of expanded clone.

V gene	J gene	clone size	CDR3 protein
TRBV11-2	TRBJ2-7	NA	CASSFPGGYEQYF
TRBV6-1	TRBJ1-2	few	CASSEAFSGQGNYGYTF
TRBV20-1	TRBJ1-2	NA	CSARPGTGPYTGGYTF
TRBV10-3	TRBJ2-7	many	CAIQTSGSYEQYF
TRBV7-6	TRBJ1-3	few	CASSSGLRNTIYF
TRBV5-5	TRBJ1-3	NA	CASSLRVSGNTIYF
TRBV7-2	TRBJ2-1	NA	CASSLWGASGTYNEQFF
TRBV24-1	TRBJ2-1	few	CATSDQRGAGNEQFF
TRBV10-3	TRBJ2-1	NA	CAISESPGGSYNEQFF
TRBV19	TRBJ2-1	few	CASRLRLADNEQFF
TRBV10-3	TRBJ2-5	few	CAISDSGTGDQETQYF
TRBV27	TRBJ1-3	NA	CASTSIPYSGNTIYF
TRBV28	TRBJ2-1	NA	CASASPSGYNEQFF
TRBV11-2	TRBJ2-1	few	CASSLASAYNEQFF
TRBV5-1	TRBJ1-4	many	CASSKQGFNEKLFF
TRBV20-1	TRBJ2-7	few	CSARVTAQYF
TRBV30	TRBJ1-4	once	CALEGQGYEKLFF
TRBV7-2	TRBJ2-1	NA	CASSLALVGSYNEQFF
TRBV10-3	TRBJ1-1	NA	CATGPSMNTEAFF
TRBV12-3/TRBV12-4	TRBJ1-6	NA	CASSPRGRVNSPLHF
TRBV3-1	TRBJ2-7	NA	CASHSQGSYEQYF
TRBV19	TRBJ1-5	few	CASGGNQPQHF
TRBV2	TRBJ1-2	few	CASKSTANYGYTF
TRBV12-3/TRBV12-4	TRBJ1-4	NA	CASSPGRDYEKLFF
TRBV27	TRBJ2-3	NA	CASSLTGNADTQYF
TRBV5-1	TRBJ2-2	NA	CASSSLTSGRLTYTGELFF
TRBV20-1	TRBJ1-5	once	CSANAGTGGRNSNQPQHF
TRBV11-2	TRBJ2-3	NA	CASSLEVAVSTDTQYF
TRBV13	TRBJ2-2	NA	CASSKAGDITGELFF
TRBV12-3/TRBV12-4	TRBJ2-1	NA	CASRPGLAGYNEQFF
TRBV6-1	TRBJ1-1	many	CASSEDPGDTEAFF
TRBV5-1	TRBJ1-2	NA	CASSLGTGSRGYTF
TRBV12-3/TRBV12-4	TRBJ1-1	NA	CASSRDSLGAFF
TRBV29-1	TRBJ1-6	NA	CSVGTSSGLHF
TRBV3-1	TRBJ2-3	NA	CASSTRDFTDTQYF
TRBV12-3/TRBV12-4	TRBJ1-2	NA	CASSFDRSGGYTF
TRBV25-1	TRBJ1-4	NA	CASSDEGATNEKLFF
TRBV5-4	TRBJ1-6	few	CASSFGTASSYNSPLHF
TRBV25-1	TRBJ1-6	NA	CASSEWGSLSLHF
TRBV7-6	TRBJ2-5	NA	CASSGLKTQYF